This T cell receptor (beta chain) was sequenced during a study of TIL therapy for anti-PD-1-resistant metastatic lung cancer. Study details: Tumors were harvested before any PD-1/PD-L1 blockade.

The CDR3 spans 13 residues. The V segment lost 2 bases and the J segment 6 bases; nucleotides outside the gene matches: 4. Germline V gives CDR1 SGHRS, CDR2 YFSETQ. Sequencing used immunoSEQ v3. TCRdb keeps only in-frame clones here, not all; method: immunoSEQ multiplex PCR. The sample shows tens of thousands of clones, under 75% of them seen only once. Time point of the sample: pre-treatment sample, taken before nivolumab and TIL therapy. The source was blood, collected at baseline. The gene calls are TRBV5-1 and TRBJ1-2; 7 bases are shared with TRBD1. The source of this sequence is a person aged 25-79 years with non-small cell lung cancer. CDR3 loop: CASSLPQGNGYTF. The CDR3 region has the DNA TGCGCCAGCAGCTTACCACAGGGGAATGGCTACACCTTC. The full variable domain, rest sourced from reference TRBV5-1 and TRBJ1-2, is KAGVTQTPRYLIKTRGQQVTLSCSPISGHRSVSWYQQTPGQGLQFLFEYFSETQRNKGNFPGRFSGRQFSNSRSEMNVSTLELGDSALYLCASSLPQGNGYTFGSGTRLTVV.